The present T cell receptor (beta chain) was sequenced within a study of T cells in Graves' hyperthyroidism and ophthalmopathy. V lost 3 bases, J lost 3 bases, and 9 bases lay in between. The CDR3 has 14 residues. The germline gives CDR1 LGHDT, CDR2 YNNKEL (reference sequence). TCR beta CDR3 regions were amplified from RNA. RT-PCR in the first round (using the HTBI primer set) targeted the TCR CDR3. Each CDR3 protein is one row after TCRdb ran MiXCR on the multiplex PCR reads. This sample carries 150,000 or so distinct CDR3 sequences, about 9.4% of them seen once, and the ten largest clones take roughly a fifth.

The sequence was collected from a woman between 18 and 29 years old with Graves' hyperthyroidism that later progressed to Graves' ophthalmopathy. Sequenced material: blood. The rearrangement uses TRBV3-1 and TRBJ1-3, with a weak D call TRBD1 (5 bases). As DNA, the CDR3 is TGTGCCAGCAGCCAGGGGGAAATTGGAAACACCATATATTTT. Translated, it gives CASSQGEIGNTIYF.